The clone carrying this T cell receptor beta chain occurred once. Its specificity is not known. This sample stems from a study of T cell clonotyping in hematopoietic cell transplantation. Study outcomes and limitations: CD4 and CD8 repertoire contributions could not be separated without sorting.

The protocol was immunoSEQ multiplex PCR, while the TCRdb copy is restricted to in-frame clones and leaves out a portion. The sample lists tens of thousands of clones, over 75% occurring once. The J segment lost 1 base and the V segment lost 3 bases, leaving 3 bases of the junction unmatched. This CDR3 has 16 amino acids. Germline loops: CDR1 MDHEN, CDR2 SYDVKM. The time point: recipient sample about 28 days before transplant, after cytoreduction. The chain uses TRBV28 and TRBJ2-2; 9 bases agree with TRBD1. The TCR comes from a man in his sixties with biphenotypic leukemia. Some clones in this sample may be carry-over from other donors' samples. This sample comprised peripheral blood mononuclear cells, obtained before stem cell transplant. CDR3 nucleotide sequence: TGTGCCAGCAGTTTGCCGGGACAGGGGAACACCGGGGAGCTGTTTTTT. This sequence encodes CASSLPGQGNTGELFF.